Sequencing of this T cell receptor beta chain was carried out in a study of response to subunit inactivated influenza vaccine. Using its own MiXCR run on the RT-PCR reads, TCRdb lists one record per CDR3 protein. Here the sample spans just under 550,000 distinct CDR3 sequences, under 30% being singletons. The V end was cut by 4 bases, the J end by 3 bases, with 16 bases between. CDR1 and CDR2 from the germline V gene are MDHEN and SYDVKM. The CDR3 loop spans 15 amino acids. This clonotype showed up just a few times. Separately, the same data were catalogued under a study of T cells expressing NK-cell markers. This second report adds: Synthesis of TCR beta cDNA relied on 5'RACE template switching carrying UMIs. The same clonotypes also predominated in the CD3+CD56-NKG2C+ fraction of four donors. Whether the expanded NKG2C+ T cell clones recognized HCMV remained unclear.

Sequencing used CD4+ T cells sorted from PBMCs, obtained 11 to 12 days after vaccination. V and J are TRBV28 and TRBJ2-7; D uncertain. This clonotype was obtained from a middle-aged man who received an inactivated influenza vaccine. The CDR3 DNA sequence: TGTGCCAGCAGTTCCTCCGGGCAGATCAACTACGAGCAGTACTTC. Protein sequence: CASSSSGQINYEQYF.